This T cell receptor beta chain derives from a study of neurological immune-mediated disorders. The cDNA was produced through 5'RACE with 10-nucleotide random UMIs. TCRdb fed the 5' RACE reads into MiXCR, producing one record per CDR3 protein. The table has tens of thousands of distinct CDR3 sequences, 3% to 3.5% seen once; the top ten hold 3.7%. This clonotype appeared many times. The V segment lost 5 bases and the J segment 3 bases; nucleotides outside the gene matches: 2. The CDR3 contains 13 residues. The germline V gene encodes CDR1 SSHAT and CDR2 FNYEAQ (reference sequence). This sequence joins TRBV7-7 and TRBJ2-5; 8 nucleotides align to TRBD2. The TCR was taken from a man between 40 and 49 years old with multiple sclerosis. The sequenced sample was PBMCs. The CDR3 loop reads CASSVTSEETQYF. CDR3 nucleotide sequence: TGTGCCAGCAGCGTGACTAGCGAAGAGACCCAGTACTTC.